The sample holds a few counts of the clone carrying this TCR beta chain. The target antigen is unknown. This sample stems from a study of blood T cells in healthy people across ages. Study background: There was about one barcoded beta molecule captured by template switching per two T cells.

Looked up from germline, CDR1 is SGHNT and CDR2 is YYREEE (reference sequence). Germline trimming cut 4 bases from V and 5 bases from J; bases unmatched to any gene: 14. The CDR3 spans 17 residues. A second PCR, run for about 6 to 11 cycles, used a sample-barcoded 5' primer plus a J-beta primer mix. Each of the cDNA molecules was tagged by a template-switch adaptor with 12 random nucleotides. A single record per CDR3 protein comes from TCRdb applying MiXCR to the 5' RACE reads. This table has 700,000 to 800,000 distinct CDR3 sequences, more than 40% appearing once. Findings and limits, study-wide: Any changes in expanded clonotypes were possibly confounded, as donor CMV status remained unknown. With age, beta diversity per million T cells declined roughly linearly, significantly by about 37.

The material sequenced was blood. This rearrangement joins TRBV5-4 to TRBJ1-5; 8 bases are shared with TRBD1. The TCR originated in a woman aged 60-75 years in good health. The CDR3 sequence: CASSPWVDRVGDQPQHF. The CDR3 DNA reads as TGTGCCAGCAGCCCATGGGTGGACAGGGTAGGGGATCAGCCCCAGCATTTT.